One sample yielded the 17 T cell receptor beta chains listed below, sequenced in a study of shared clonotypes between healthy human individuals. Repertoires were generated with immunoSEQ multiplex PCR, while TCRdb's copy carries only in-frame clones and drops some. Among hundreds of thousands of clones listed, about 96% were seen once. The sequenced sample consisted of naive CD4+ T cells sorted from blood. Described subset: CD45RA+ positively selected. The receptors come from a woman aged 25 to 45 in good health.

The rearrangement links TRBV5-1 to TRBJ2-7; D is unclear. Per the germline V gene, CDR1 is SGHRS and CDR2 is YFSETQ. V was pared by 0 bases and J by 3 bases, with 7 bases between. This CDR3 is built from 13 residues. The CDR3: CASSLDPVYEQYF. In nucleotides, the CDR3 is TGCGCCAGCAGCTTGGACCCTGTCTACGAGCAGTACTTC.

This sequence joins TRBV30 and TRBJ1-5; TRBD1 aligns across 7 bases. Germline V lookup: CDR1 GTSNPN, CDR2 SVGIG (reference sequence). There are 19 residues in the CDR3. V dropped 2 bases and J dropped 6; count of bases not matched to a gene: 22. The CDR3 DNA follows: TGTGCCTGGAGTCCGGGGTTGCTTTTAGGGGGCGCGTTATTTCAGCCCCAGCATTTT. Translation: CAWSPGLLLGGALFQPQHF.

This chain links TRBV6-6 with TRBJ2-6; a possible D gene is TRBD1 (5 bases). The CDR3 covers 14 residues. The germline V and J ends were trimmed by 10 bases and 0 bases, with 10 bases remaining between them. Germline V gene data show CDR1 as MNHNY and CDR2 as SVGAGI (reference sequence). CDR3 residues: CATSGASGANVLTF. CDR3 nucleotide sequence: TGTGCCACCTCTGGGGCCTCTGGGGCCAACGTCCTGACTTTC.

Comment on this clone: This same CDR3 is encoded by further DNA sequences in the sample. V is TRBV30 and J is TRBJ1-1; the D gene is possibly TRBD1 (6 bases). The ends were cut back, 5 bases at V and 3 bases at J, with 16 bases in the middle. CDR1 and CDR2 from the germline V gene are GTSNPN and SVGIG (reference sequence). There are 14 residues in the CDR3. CDR3 bases: TGTGCCTGGGGGCGGGGGGCGTCGGACACTGAAGCTTTCTTT. Its protein is CAWGRGASDTEAFF.

The CDR3: CSVMTGVGGYTF. The CDR3 DNA follows: TGCAGCGTAATGACCGGGGTAGGAGGCTACACCTTC. The chain has TRBV29-1 and TRBJ1-2; D is uncertain. V was cut by 6 bases and J by 8 bases, with 16 bases left in between. This CDR3 is built from 12 residues. Germline values: CDR1 SQVTM, CDR2 ANQGSEA.

The chain links TRBV30 to TRBJ2-2, with 13 nucleotides matching TRBD2. This CDR3 spans 14 amino acids. Germline V gene lookup returns CDR1 GTSNPN and CDR2 SVGIG (reference sequence). V gave up 3 bases and J gave up 9 bases; unmatched junction bases: 4. The CDR3 DNA is TGTGCCTGGAGCGGGACTAGCGGGAAATGGGAGCTGTTTTTT. It specifies CAWSGTSGKWELFF. The complete variable domain, with remaining parts taken from reference TRBV30 and TRBJ2-2, reads SQTIHQWPATLVQPVGSPLSLECTVEGTSNPNLYWYRQAAGRGLQLLFYSVGIGQISSEVPQNLSASRPQDRQFILSSKKLLLSDSGFYLCAWSGTSGKWELFFGEGSRLTVL.

J is TRBJ2-7 and V is TRBV10-2; D is unclear. Germline V gene lookup returns CDR1 WSHSY and CDR2 SAAADI. Trimming removed 4 bases at V and 3 bases at J, with 4 bases between. The CDR3 consists of 11 residues. This chain's CDR3 is CASSAGYEQYF. Written as DNA, the CDR3 is TGCGCCAGCAGTGCCGGCTACGAGCAGTACTTC.

The V call is TRBV27, the J call TRBJ2-7, with 13 bases matching TRBD2. The ends lost 8 bases at V and 5 bases at J; junction bases unmatched: 12. In germline, CDR1 is MNHEY, CDR2 SMNVEV (reference sequence). The CDR3 totals 16 residues. The CDR3 coding sequence is TGTGCCAGCTCTGGCGCGGGGACTAGCGGGAAAAACGAGCAGTACTTC. Protein sequence: CASSGAGTSGKNEQYF.

This chain uses TRBV7-8 with TRBJ2-1, with a possible D match to TRBD2 (6 bases). The V gene's germline CDR1 is SGHVS and CDR2 FQNEAQ. This CDR3 region has 13 residues. Trimming stripped 8 bases from V and 4 bases from J, with 12 bases between. CDR3 DNA sequence: TGTGCCAGCGGTAGCGGCCGGTACAATGAGCAGTTCTTC. Translating it yields CASGSGRYNEQFF.

The genes are TRBV4-1 and TRBJ2-3; 11 nucleotides line up with TRBD2. The germline V gene encodes CDR1 MGHRA and CDR2 YSYEKL. The V and J ends lost 1 base and 4 bases, in that order; junction bases with no gene match: 7. The CDR3 spans 17 residues. CDR3 sequence (DNA): TGCGCCAGCAGCCAAGCGGAACTAGCGGGAGTATCAGATACGCAGTATTTT. Its translation is CASSQAELAGVSDTQYF.

This clone was seen once. This rearrangement joins TRBV29-1 to TRBJ2-5; D remains ambiguous. This CDR3 has 11 amino acids. Germline V gene sequence: CDR1 SQVTM, CDR2 ANQGSEA. V lost 3 bases, J lost 1 base, and 3 bases lay in between. CDR3 nucleotides: TGCAGCGTTGATTCCCAAGAGACCCAGTACTTC. This encodes CSVDSQETQYF.

The chain joins TRBV28 to TRBJ2-3; D gene uncertain. The CDR3 length is 14 residues. Germline V lookup: CDR1 MDHEN, CDR2 SYDVKM. V lost 2 bases, J lost 2 bases, and 8 bases lay in between. The DNA of the CDR3 is TGTGCCAGCAGTTTACAGACAATCACAGATACGCAGTATTTT. Translation: CASSLQTITDTQYF.

Here the CDR3 reads CASSPGTSNEQFF. In DNA, the CDR3 is TGTGCCAGTAGTCCAGGGACCTCCAATGAGCAGTTCTTC. J is TRBJ2-1 and V is TRBV19; either TRBD1 or TRBD2 may supply D (5 bases each). The V gene's germline CDR1 is LNHDA and CDR2 SQIVND (reference sequence). Trimming shortened V by 5 bases and J by 6 bases, and 11 bases separated the two germline ends. The CDR3 has 13 amino acids.

The J gene is TRBJ2-5, the V gene TRBV27; the match to TRBD1 covers 8 bases. V lost 4 bases to trimming and J lost 1 base; unmatched junction nucleotides: 2. CDR1 is MNHEY, CDR2 SMNVEV, per germline (reference sequence). This CDR3 spans 14 amino acids. The CDR3 DNA reads TGTGCCAGCAGTTCGACAGGGGCCCAAGAGACCCAGTACTTC. Encoded protein: CASSSTGAQETQYF.

This clone is a singleton in its sample. The chain combines TRBV7-9 with TRBJ1-1; unclear D gene. Germline V gene sequence: CDR1 SEHNR, CDR2 FQNEAQ (reference sequence). The length of the CDR3 is 12 residues. V lost 3 bases to trimming and J lost 6 bases, with 8 bases between them. The CDR3 nucleotides read TGTGCCAGCAGCTTCTGGCCTGCTGAAGCTTTCTTT. Translation gives CASSFWPAEAFF.

The rearrangement uses TRBV30 and TRBJ1-4, with D unclear. The CDR3 is 12 amino acids. CDR1 is GTSNPN and CDR2 is SVGIG in the germline V gene (reference sequence). The germline V and J ends were trimmed by 3 bases and 10 bases, with 12 bases remaining between them. Here the CDR3 reads CAWRTVEGKLFF. The DNA for the CDR3 is TGTGCCTGGAGAACAGTAGAAGGAAAACTGTTTTTT.

The CDR3 nucleotides read TGTGCCAGCAGCTTGGACGGAATCTCTGGAAACACCATATATTTT. It codes for CASSLDGISGNTIYF. V gene TRBV4-2 combines with J gene TRBJ1-3; D is ambiguous. In germline, CDR1 is LGHNA, CDR2 YNFKEQ. V gave up 5 bases and J gave up 0 bases, with 11 bases separating them. The CDR3 consists of 15 residues.